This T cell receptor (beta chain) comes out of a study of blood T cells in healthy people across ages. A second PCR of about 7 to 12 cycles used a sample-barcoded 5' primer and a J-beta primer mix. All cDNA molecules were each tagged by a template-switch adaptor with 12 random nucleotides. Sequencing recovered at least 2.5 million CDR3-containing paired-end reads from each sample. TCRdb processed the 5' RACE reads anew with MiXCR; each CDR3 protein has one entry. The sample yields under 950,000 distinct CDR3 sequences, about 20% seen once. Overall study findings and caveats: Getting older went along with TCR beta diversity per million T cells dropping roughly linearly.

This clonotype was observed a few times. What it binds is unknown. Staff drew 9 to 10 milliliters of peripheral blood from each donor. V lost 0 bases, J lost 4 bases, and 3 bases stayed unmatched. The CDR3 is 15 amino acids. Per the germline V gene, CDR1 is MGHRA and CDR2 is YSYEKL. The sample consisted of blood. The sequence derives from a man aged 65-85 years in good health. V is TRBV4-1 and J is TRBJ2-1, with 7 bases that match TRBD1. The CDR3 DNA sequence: TGCGCCAGCAGCCAAGATCAGGGACAGTACAATGAGCAGTTCTTC. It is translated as CASSQDQGQYNEQFF.